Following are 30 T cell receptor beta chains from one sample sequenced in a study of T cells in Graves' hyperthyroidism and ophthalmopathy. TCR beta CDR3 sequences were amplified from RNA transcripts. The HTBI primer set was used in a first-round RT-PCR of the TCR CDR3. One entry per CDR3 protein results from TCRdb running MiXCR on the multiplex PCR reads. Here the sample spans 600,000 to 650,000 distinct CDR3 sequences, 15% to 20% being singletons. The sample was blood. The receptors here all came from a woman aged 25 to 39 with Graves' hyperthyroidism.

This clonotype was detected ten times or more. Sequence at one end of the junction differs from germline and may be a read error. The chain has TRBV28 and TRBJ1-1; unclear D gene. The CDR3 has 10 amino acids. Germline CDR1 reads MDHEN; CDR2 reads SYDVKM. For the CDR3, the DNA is TGTGCAAGCAAGCGCAGAGGGGCTTTCTTT. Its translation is CASKRRGAFF.

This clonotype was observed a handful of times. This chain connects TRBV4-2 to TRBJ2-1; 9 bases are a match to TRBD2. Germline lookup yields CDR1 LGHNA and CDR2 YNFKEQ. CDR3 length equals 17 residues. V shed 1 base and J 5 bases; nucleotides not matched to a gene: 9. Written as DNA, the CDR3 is TGTGCCAGCAGCCAAGTAATAGCGGGAGTTATCCACAATGAGCAGTTCTTC. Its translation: CASSQVIAGVIHNEQFF.

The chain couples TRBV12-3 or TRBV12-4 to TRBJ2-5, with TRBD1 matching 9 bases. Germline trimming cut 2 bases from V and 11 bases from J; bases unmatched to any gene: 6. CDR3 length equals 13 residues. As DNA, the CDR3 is TGTGCCAGCAGTTTACGGGACAGGGATTTTCAGTACTTC. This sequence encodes CASSLRDRDFQYF.

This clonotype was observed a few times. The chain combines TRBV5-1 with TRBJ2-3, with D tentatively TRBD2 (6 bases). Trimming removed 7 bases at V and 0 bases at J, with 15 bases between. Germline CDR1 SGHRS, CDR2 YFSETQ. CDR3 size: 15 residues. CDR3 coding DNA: TGCGCCAGCGACCTAACAGCGGGTAGCACAGATACGCAGTATTTT. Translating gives CASDLTAGSTDTQYF.

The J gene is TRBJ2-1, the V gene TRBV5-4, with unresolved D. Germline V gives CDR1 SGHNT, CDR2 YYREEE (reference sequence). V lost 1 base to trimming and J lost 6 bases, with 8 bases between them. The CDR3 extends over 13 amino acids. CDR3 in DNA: TGTGCCAGCAGCTTGTTGTTGAGCAATGAGCAGTTCTTC. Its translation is CASSLLLSNEQFF.

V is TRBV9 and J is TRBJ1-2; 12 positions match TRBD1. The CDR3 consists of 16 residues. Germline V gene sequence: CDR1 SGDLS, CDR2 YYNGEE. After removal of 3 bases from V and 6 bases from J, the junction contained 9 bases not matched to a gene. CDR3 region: CASSALVGQGADGYTF. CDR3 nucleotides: TGTGCCAGCAGCGCCCTAGTGGGACAGGGGGCTGATGGCTACACCTTC.

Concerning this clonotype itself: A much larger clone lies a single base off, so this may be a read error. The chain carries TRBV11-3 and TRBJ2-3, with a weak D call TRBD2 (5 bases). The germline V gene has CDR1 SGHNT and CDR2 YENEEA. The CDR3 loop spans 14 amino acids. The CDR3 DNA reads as TGTGCCAGAAGCTTTACTAGGAGCACAGATACGCAGTATTTT. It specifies CARSFTRSTDTQYF.

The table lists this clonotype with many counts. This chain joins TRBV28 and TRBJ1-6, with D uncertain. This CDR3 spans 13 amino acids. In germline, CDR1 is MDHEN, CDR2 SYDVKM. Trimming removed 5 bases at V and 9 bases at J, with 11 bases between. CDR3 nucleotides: TGTGCCAGCAGTCCGACTGGCGTTTCACCCCTCCACTTT. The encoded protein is CASSPTGVSPLHF.

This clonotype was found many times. CDR3 region: CASSLRDNLREQYF. The CDR3, as DNA: TGCGCCAGCAGCTTGCGGGACAATCTTCGCGAGCAGTACTTC. This sequence joins TRBV5-1 and TRBJ2-7; possibly TRBD1 for D (6 bases). CDR1 is SGHRS and CDR2 is YFSETQ in the germline V gene. The ends were cut back, 1 base at V and 6 bases at J, with 14 bases in the middle. This CDR3 is 14 amino acids long.

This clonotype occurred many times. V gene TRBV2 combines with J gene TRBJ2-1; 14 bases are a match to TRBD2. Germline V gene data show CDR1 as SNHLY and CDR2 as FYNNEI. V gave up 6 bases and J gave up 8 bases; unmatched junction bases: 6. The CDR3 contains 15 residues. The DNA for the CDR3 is TGTGCCAGCAGCCTGACTAGCGGGAGGGGCTATGAGCAGTTCTTC. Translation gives CASSLTSGRGYEQFF.

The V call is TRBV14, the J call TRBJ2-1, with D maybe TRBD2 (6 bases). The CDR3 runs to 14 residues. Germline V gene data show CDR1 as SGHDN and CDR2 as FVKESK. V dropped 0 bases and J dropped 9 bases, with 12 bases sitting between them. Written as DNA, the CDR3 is TGTGCCAGCAGCCAAGAAAGCGGGTGGAGTGAGCAGTTCTTC. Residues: CASSQESGWSEQFF.

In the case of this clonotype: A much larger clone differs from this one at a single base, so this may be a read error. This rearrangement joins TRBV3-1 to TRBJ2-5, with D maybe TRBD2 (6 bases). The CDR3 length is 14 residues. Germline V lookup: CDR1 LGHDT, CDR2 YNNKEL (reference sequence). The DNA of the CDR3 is TGTGCCAGCAGCCAAATGCTAGCTGGGGGGACCCATTACTTC. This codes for CASSQMLAGGTHYF.

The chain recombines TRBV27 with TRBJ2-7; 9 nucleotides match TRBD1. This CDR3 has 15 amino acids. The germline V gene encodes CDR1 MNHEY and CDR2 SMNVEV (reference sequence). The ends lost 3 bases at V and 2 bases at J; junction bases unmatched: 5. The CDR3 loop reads CASSLGQGVAYEQYF. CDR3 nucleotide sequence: TGTGCCAGCAGTTTGGGACAGGGTGTGGCCTACGAGCAGTACTTC.

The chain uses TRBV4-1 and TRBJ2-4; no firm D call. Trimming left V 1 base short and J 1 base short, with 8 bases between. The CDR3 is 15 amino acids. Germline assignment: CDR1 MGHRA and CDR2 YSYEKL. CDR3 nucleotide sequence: TGCGCCAGCAGCCAAGTGTTGGAGGCCAAAAACATTCAGTACTTC. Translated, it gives CASSQVLEAKNIQYF.

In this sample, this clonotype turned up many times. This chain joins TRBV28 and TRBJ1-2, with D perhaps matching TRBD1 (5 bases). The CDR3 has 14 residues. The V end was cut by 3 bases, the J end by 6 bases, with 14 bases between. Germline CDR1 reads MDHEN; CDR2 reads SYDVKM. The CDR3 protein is CASSFGDGRNGYTF. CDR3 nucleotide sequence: TGTGCCAGCAGTTTTGGGGACGGGAGGAATGGCTACACCTTC.

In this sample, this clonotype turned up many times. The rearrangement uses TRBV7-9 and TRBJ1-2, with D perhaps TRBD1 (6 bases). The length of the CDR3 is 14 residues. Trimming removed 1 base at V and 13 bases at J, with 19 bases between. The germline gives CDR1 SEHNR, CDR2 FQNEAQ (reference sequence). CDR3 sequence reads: CASSLGGDMGVCTF. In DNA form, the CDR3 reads TGTGCCAGCAGCTTAGGAGGGGACATGGGTGTTTGCACCTTC.

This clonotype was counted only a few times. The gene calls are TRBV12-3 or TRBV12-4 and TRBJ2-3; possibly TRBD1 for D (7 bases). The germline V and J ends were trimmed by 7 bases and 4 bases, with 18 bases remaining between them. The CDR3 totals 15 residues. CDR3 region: CASKGPTGRPDTQYF. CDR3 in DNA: TGTGCCAGCAAAGGCCCGACAGGGAGGCCAGATACGCAGTATTTT.

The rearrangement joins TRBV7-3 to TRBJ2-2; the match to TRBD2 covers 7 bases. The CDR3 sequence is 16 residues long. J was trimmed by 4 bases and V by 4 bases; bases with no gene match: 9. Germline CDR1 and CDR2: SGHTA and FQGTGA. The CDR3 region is CASSSRGGSITGELFF. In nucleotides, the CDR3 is TGTGCCAGCAGCTCCCGCGGCGGGAGTATCACCGGGGAGCTGTTTTTT.

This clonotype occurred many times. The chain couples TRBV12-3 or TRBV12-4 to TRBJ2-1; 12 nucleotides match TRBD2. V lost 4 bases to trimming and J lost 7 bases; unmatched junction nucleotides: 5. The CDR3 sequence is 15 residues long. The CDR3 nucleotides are TGTGCCAGCAGTTGGGCGACTAGCGGGAGTAATGAGCAGTTCTTC. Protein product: CASSWATSGSNEQFF.

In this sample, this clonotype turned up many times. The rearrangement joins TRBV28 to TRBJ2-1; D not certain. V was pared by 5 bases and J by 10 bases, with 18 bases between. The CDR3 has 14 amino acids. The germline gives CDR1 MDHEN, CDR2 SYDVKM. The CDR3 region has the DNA TGTGCCAGCAGTCCCCCAGGATCGACAATAGAGCAGTTCTTC. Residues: CASSPPGSTIEQFF.

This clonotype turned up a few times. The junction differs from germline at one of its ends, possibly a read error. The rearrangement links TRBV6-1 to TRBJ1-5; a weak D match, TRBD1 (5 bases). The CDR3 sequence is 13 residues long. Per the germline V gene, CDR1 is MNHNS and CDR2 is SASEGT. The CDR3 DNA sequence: TGCGCTAGTGGGGGGGTACTTAATCAGCCCCAGCATTTT. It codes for CASGGVLNQPQHF.

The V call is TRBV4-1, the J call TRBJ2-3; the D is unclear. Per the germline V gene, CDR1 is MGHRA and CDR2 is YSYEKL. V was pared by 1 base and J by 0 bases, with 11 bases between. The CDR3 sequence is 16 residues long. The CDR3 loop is CASSQGLTDSTDTQYF. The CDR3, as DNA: TGCGCCAGCAGCCAAGGGTTGACGGATAGCACAGATACGCAGTATTTT.

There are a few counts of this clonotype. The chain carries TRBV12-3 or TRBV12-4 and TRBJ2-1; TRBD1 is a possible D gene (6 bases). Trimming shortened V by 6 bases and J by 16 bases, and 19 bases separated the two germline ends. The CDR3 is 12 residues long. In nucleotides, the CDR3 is TGTGCCAGCAGCCTATGGGACACTGAGAAATTCTTC. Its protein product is CASSLWDTEKFF.

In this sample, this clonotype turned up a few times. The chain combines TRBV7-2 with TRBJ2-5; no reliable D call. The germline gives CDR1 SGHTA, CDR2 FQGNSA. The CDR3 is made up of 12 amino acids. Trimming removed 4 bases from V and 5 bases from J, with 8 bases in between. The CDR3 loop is CASSSPFETQYF. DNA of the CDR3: TGTGCCAGCAGCTCCCCCTTCGAGACCCAGTACTTC.

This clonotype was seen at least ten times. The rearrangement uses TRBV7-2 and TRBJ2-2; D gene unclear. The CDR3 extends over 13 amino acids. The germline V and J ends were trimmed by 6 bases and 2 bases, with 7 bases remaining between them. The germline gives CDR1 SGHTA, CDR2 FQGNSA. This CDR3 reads CASSPGNTGELFF. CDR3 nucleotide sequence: TGTGCCAGCAGTCCAGGAAACACCGGGGAGCTGTTTTTT.

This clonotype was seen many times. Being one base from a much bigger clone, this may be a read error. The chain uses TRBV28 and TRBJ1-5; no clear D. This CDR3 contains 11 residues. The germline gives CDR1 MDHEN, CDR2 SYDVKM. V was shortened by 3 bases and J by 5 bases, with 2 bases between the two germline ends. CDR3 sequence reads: CASSFDQPQHF. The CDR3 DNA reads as TGTGCCAGCAGTTTTGATCAGCCCCAGCATTTT.

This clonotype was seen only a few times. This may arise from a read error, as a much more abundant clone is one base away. CDR3 sequence (DNA): TGTGCCAGCAGTGAATCTCAGGACTACGAGCAGTTCTTC. It specifies CASSESQDYEQFF. The rearrangement joins TRBV2 to TRBJ2-1; D is perhaps TRBD2 (6 bases). V was shortened by 2 bases and J by 10 bases, with 12 bases between the two germline ends. The CDR3 length is 13 residues. Germline V gives CDR1 SNHLY, CDR2 FYNNEI. Based on the CDR3 plus reference TRBV2 and TRBJ2-1, the full variable domain is EPEVTQTPSHQVTQMGQEVILRCVPISNHLYFYWYRQILGQKVEFLVSFYNNEISEKSEIFDDQFSVERPDGSNFTLKIRSTKLEDSAMYFCASSESQDYEQFFGPGTRLTVL.

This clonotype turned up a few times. This CDR3 is CSARRDSWEQYF. The CDR3 DNA sequence: TGCAGTGCTAGACGGGACTCTTGGGAGCAGTACTTC. This sequence joins TRBV20-1 and TRBJ2-7; TRBD2 is a possible D gene (6 bases). Looked up from germline, CDR1 is DFQATT and CDR2 is SNEGSKA (reference sequence). V lost 2 bases and J lost 7, with 12 bases in between. The CDR3 covers 12 residues.

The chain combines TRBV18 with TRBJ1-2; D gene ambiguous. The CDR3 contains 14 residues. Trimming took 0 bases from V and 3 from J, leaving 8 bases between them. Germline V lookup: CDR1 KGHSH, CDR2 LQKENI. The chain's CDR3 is CASSPPGSDYGYTF. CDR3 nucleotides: TGTGCCAGCTCACCACCGGGGTCAGACTATGGCTACACCTTC.

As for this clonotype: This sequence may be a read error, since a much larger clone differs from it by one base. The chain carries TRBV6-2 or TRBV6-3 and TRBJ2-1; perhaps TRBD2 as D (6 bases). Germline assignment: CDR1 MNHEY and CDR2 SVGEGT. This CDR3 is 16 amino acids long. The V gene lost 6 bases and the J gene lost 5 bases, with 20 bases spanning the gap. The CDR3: CASSSWRPEGDNEQFF. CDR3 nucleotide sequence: TGTGCCAGCAGCTCCTGGCGACCGGAGGGTGACAATGAGCAGTTCTTC.